The T cell receptor (beta chain) described here comes from a study of Graves' ophthalmopathy and Graves' hyperthyroidism. Broader study findings: Most expanded clonotypes from thyroid (those above 0.001 frequency) were also found in blood.

The sequenced template was RNA, covering the TCR beta CDR3 region. Second-round multiplex PCR followed a first-round RT-PCR using HTBI primers. Using its own MiXCR run on the multiplex PCR reads, TCRdb lists one record per CDR3 protein. Of more than 1,000,000 distinct CDR3 sequences in the sample, 35% to 45% were seen once. Notes on this clonotype: Its specificity is unknown. One base away lies a much larger clone, so this may be a sequencing read error.

The CDR3 has 15 residues. Germline CDR1 SGHRS, CDR2 YFSETQ. This sequence was found in an adult man with Graves' hyperthyroidism. What was sequenced was peripheral blood or thyroid tissue (not recorded which). The rearrangement joins TRBV5-1 to TRBJ1-2; TRBD1 is a possible D gene (6 bases). CDR3 in amino acids: CARSLGGRRGNGYTF. The CDR3 nucleotides are TGCGCCAGAAGCTTGGGGGGCCGGCGCGGAAATGGCTACACCTTC.